Presented here are 26 T cell receptor beta chains from one specimen sequenced in a study of T cells in Graves' hyperthyroidism and ophthalmopathy. Researchers amplified the TCR beta CDR3 regions from RNA transcripts. First-round RT-PCR targeting the TCR CDR3 was performed with the HTBI primer set. In TCRdb, the multiplex PCR reads were re-called with MiXCR into one record per CDR3 protein. This sample yields 700,000 or so distinct CDR3 sequences, of which more than 12% are seen a single time; around an eighth belongs to the top ten. The sequenced sample was blood. The receptors were sampled from a woman aged 50 to 65 with Graves' ophthalmopathy.

This clonotype was counted many times. This chain connects TRBV19 to TRBJ1-1, with 7 bases lining up with TRBD1. The CDR3 covers 16 residues. Unmatched junction bases numbered 10, after V lost 6 bases and J lost 0 bases. Germline CDR1 is LNHDA and CDR2 is SQIVND (reference sequence). For the CDR3, the DNA is TGTGCCAGTAGCTTTGACCCAGGGGGAGTGAACACTGAAGCTTTCTTT. Its translation: CASSFDPGGVNTEAFF.

The rearrangement joins TRBV14 to TRBJ1-2; 8 positions agree with TRBD1. The CDR3 is 16 amino acids. Germline trimming cut 0 bases from V and 4 bases from J; bases unmatched to any gene: 7. The germline CDR1 and CDR2 sequences are SGHDN and FVKESK. CDR3 amino acids: CASSQDVSGGGYGYTF. The CDR3 nucleotides are TGTGCCAGCAGCCAAGATGTATCAGGGGGCGGCTATGGCTACACCTTC. Full variable domain (rest looked up from reference TRBV14 and TRBJ1-2): EAGVTQFPSHSVIEKGQTVTLRCDPISGHDNLYWYRRVMGKEIKFLLHFVKESKQDESGMPNNRFLAERTGGTYSTLKVQPAELEDSGVYFCASSQDVSGGGYGYTFGSGTRLTVV.

This clonotype occurred many times. V is TRBV20-1 and J is TRBJ2-7; D ambiguous. Between the trimmed V and J ends, which lost 4 bases and 3 bases, there was a span of 10 bases. Germline V gene data show CDR1 as DFQATT and CDR2 as SNEGSKA (reference sequence). CDR3 length equals 12 residues. CDR3 sequence (DNA): TGCAGTGCTACAATCCTAGGCTACGAGCAGTACTTC. Its protein is CSATILGYEQYF.

The chain joins TRBV9 to TRBJ2-3, with D tentatively TRBD2 (6 bases). Trimming took off 3 bases at V and 3 bases at J, with 8 bases between the two ends. The CDR3 has 13 amino acids. The germline gives CDR1 SGDLS, CDR2 YYNGEE. CDR3 sequence (DNA): TGTGCCAGCAGCGGGGGGACTACAGATACGCAGTATTTT. This translates into CASSGGTTDTQYF.

This clonotype was found many times. J is TRBJ1-1 and V is TRBV27, with no clear D. Germline CDR1 is MNHEY and CDR2 is SMNVEV (reference sequence). This CDR3 comprises 14 residues. V was pared by 0 bases and J by 4 bases, with 9 bases between. CDR3 in amino acids: CASSLSLGTTEAFF. CDR3 DNA sequence: TGTGCCAGCAGTTTATCTCTAGGAACCACTGAAGCTTTCTTT.

V gene TRBV28 combines with J gene TRBJ2-7, with a tentative D call TRBD1 (6 bases). The CDR3 consists of 14 residues. CDR1 is MDHEN, CDR2 SYDVKM, per germline. The V end was cut by 8 bases, the J end by 1 base, with 15 bases between. The CDR3 region has the DNA TGTGCCAGCGGCTCCGGGACAACTTCCTACGAGCAGTACTTC. Translated, it gives CASGSGTTSYEQYF.

Details on this clonotype: A much bigger clone sits one base away, suggesting this may be a read error. The genes are TRBV28 and TRBJ2-5; D assignment may be TRBD1 or TRBD2 (6 bases each). The CDR3 is made up of 15 amino acids. The ends were cut back, 3 bases at V and 5 bases at J, with 16 bases in the middle. From germline, CDR1 is MDHEN and CDR2 SYDVKM. CDR3 in DNA: TGTGCCAGCAGTTTGGGGACAAGGGGGGCTGAGACCCAGTACTTC. It translates to CASSLGTRGAETQYF.

The chain couples TRBV7-2 to TRBJ2-3; TRBD1 agrees at 12 bases. Trimming at V came to 4 bases and at J to 6 bases, leaving 5 bases not matched to a gene. Per germline, CDR1 SGHTA and CDR2 FQGNSA. The CDR3 is 15 amino acids. In DNA, the CDR3 is TGTGCCAGCAGCTCGGGACAGGGGGCGATGGATACGCAGTATTTT. It translates to CASSSGQGAMDTQYF.

This clonotype has a count of ten or more. The V gene is TRBV7-2, the J gene TRBJ2-1; 10 bases line up with TRBD2. The length of the CDR3 is 22 residues. J gave up 7 bases and V 2 bases, and 26 bases lay outside the gene matches. Per germline, CDR1 SGHTA and CDR2 FQGNSA. Here the CDR3 DNA reads TGTGCCAGCAGCTTATTCCTGGGCGGGCGGCTAGCGGGGGTCAGCCGCCGGAATGAGCAGTTCTTC. This encodes CASSLFLGGRLAGVSRRNEQFF.

This clonotype has ten or more counts. The chain combines TRBV6-1 with TRBJ2-5; the D gene is possibly TRBD2 (6 bases). The CDR3 runs to 15 residues. V was shortened by 8 bases and J by 2 bases, with 18 bases between the two germline ends. Germline CDR1 MNHNS, CDR2 SASEGT. The CDR3 nucleotides are TGTGCCAGCGGAAGGAACACCGGGAGACAAGAGACCCAGTACTTC. This codes for CASGRNTGRQETQYF.

The table lists this clonotype with many counts. The chain has TRBV27 and TRBJ1-6; a weak D match, TRBD1 (5 bases). The germline V gene encodes CDR1 MNHEY and CDR2 SMNVEV (reference sequence). The length of the CDR3 is 14 residues. V shed 1 base and J shed 5 bases, with 6 bases lying between them. The CDR3 DNA sequence: TGTGCCAGCAGTTTATTAGGGGATAATTCACCCCTCCACTTT. Its translation is CASSLLGDNSPLHF.

This clonotype was recorded at least ten times. The chain combines TRBV7-8 with TRBJ2-7; perhaps TRBD2 as D (6 bases). The V end was cut by 5 bases, the J end by 3 bases, with 11 bases between. CDR1 is SGHVS and CDR2 is FQNEAQ in the germline V gene. This CDR3 spans 13 amino acids. The CDR3 DNA reads as TGTGCCAGCAGCCCGCGACTAGACTACGAGCAGTACTTC. Translation gives CASSPRLDYEQYF.

The rearrangement joins TRBV4-2 to TRBJ2-7; 7 nucleotides align to TRBD2. The length of the CDR3 is 17 residues. Trimming removed 0 bases from V and 3 bases from J; junction bases left unmatched: 11. CDR1 and CDR2 (germline): LGHNA, YNFKEQ. CDR3 coding DNA: TGTGCCAGCAGCCAAGACGGGGGGAGGGCGGGGTACTACGAGCAGTACTTC. This gives the protein CASSQDGGRAGYYEQYF.

This chain connects TRBV5-5 to TRBJ2-7; TRBD1 might be the D (5 bases). This CDR3 is 14 amino acids long. V was trimmed by 0 bases and J by 2 bases, leaving 9 bases between them. Per germline, CDR1 SGHKS and CDR2 YYEKEE (reference sequence). CDR3: CASSLVKGTYEQYF. CDR3 sequence (DNA): TGTGCCAGCAGCTTGGTCAAGGGGACCTACGAGCAGTACTTC.

The chain combines TRBV7-3 with TRBJ2-7, with 7 nucleotides matching TRBD1. The germline gives CDR1 SGHTA, CDR2 FQGTGA. The CDR3 is 15 amino acids. V shed 2 bases and J 2 bases; nucleotides not matched to a gene: 6. CDR3 in DNA: TGTGCCAGCAGCTTACAGGGGGTGCCCGCCTACGAGCAGTACTTC. Its translation: CASSLQGVPAYEQYF.

This clonotype was detected a few times. The chain joins TRBV19 to TRBJ2-7, with 8 bases aligning to TRBD1. CDR3 length: 13 amino acids. Trimming at V came to 3 bases and at J to 6 bases, leaving 4 bases not matched to a gene. CDR1 and CDR2 from the germline V gene are LNHDA and SQIVND (reference sequence). CDR3 in DNA: TGTGCCAGTAGTATCCGGACAGGGCGCGAGCAGTACTTC. It specifies CASSIRTGREQYF.

This clonotype has at least ten counts. The chain links TRBV28 to TRBJ1-1; D remains unclear. This CDR3 has 14 amino acids. The germline V and J ends were trimmed by 7 bases and 0 bases, with 12 bases remaining between them. Germline V lookup: CDR1 MDHEN, CDR2 SYDVKM. This CDR3 reads CASKKGFMNTEAFF. Written as DNA, the CDR3 is TGTGCCAGCAAAAAGGGCTTCATGAACACTGAAGCTTTCTTT.

The genes are TRBV7-8 and TRBJ2-7; D call uncertain. Germline V gene data show CDR1 as SGHVS and CDR2 as FQNEAQ. The V gene lost 4 bases and the J gene lost 9 bases, with 13 bases spanning the gap. The CDR3 totals 12 residues. The CDR3 region is CASSSTDTRQYF. CDR3 sequence (DNA): TGTGCCAGCAGCTCGACGGATACGAGGCAGTACTTC.

J is TRBJ1-2 and V is TRBV7-8; D not resolved. With 2 bases removed from V and 7 bases from J, the gap between germline ends came to 14 bases. Germline V gives CDR1 SGHVS, CDR2 FQNEAQ. This CDR3 is 14 amino acids long. The chain's CDR3 is CASSLRSEAVGYTF. The DNA of the CDR3 is TGTGCCAGCAGCTTACGGAGTGAGGCCGTTGGCTACACCTTC.

This clonotype was detected ten times or more. The gene calls are TRBV28 and TRBJ2-3; maybe TRBD1 (6 bases). Per germline, CDR1 MDHEN and CDR2 SYDVKM. CDR3 length: 14 amino acids. V lost 5 bases and J 4 bases, leaving 13 bases between the germline ends. CDR3 DNA sequence: TGTGCCAGCAGTCCCAAGGGGGTACCAGATACGCAGTATTTT. Translation: CASSPKGVPDTQYF.

This clonotype occurred many times. This chain connects TRBV7-2 to TRBJ1-2; D is undetermined. Germline CDR1 reads SGHTA; CDR2 reads FQGNSA. With 4 bases removed from V and 6 bases from J, the gap between germline ends came to 9 bases. This CDR3 has 12 residues. The CDR3 region has the DNA TGTGCCAGCAGCTCCAACAGTGATGGCTACACCTTC. It translates to CASSSNSDGYTF.

In this sample, this clonotype turned up many times. The rearrangement links TRBV20-1 to TRBJ1-5; 10 bases fit TRBD1. The CDR3 is 13 residues long. J was trimmed by 4 bases and V by 3 bases; bases with no gene match: 0. Germline CDR1 and CDR2: DFQATT and SNEGSKA (reference sequence). The CDR3 sequence is CSARDRGNQPQHF. CDR3 sequence (DNA): TGCAGTGCTAGGGACAGGGGGAATCAGCCCCAGCATTTT.

The genes are TRBV20-1 and TRBJ1-2; the D gene is possibly TRBD1 (5 bases). Germline CDR1 and CDR2: DFQATT and SNEGSKA (reference sequence). The CDR3 runs to 15 residues. The CDR3: CSVEDAGTLNYGYTF. CDR3 in DNA: TGCAGCGTTGAAGACGCTGGGACTTTAAACTATGGCTACACCTTC.

This clonotype appeared many times. This chain joins TRBV27 and TRBJ1-1; D uncertain. The CDR3 runs to 13 residues. Per the germline V gene, CDR1 is MNHEY and CDR2 is SMNVEV (reference sequence). V gave up 3 bases and J gave up 1 base, with 6 bases separating them. CDR3 region: CASSFFGNTEAFF. CDR3 coding DNA: TGTGCCAGCAGTTTTTTTGGGAACACTGAAGCTTTCTTT.

This clonotype was detected ten times or more. The chain links TRBV5-1 to TRBJ2-1; the match to TRBD2 covers 10 bases. The V gene's germline CDR1 is SGHRS and CDR2 YFSETQ. V lost 6 bases, J lost 2 bases, and 14 bases stayed unmatched. This CDR3 contains 18 residues. The CDR3 sequence is CASTLAGVEVSAYNEQFF. CDR3 DNA sequence: TGCGCCAGCACCCTAGCGGGAGTGGAGGTGTCGGCCTACAATGAGCAGTTCTTC. The full variable domain, in which reference TRBV5-1 and TRBJ2-1 provide the parts outside the CDR3, is KAGVTQTPRYLIKTRGQQVTLSCSPISGHRSVSWYQQTPGQGLQFLFEYFSETQRNKGNFPGRFSGRQFSNSRSEMNVSTLELGDSALYLCASTLAGVEVSAYNEQFFGPGTRLTVL.

This clonotype was recorded many times. The gene calls are TRBV3-1 and TRBJ1-3, with D uncertain. The germline V gene encodes CDR1 LGHDT and CDR2 YNNKEL (reference sequence). The CDR3 is made up of 14 amino acids. Deletions cut 0 bases from V and 9 bases from J, with 12 bases between. The CDR3 here is CASSQDRRLSTIYF. CDR3 nucleotide sequence: TGTGCCAGCAGCCAAGATCGACGGCTGAGCACCATATATTTT.